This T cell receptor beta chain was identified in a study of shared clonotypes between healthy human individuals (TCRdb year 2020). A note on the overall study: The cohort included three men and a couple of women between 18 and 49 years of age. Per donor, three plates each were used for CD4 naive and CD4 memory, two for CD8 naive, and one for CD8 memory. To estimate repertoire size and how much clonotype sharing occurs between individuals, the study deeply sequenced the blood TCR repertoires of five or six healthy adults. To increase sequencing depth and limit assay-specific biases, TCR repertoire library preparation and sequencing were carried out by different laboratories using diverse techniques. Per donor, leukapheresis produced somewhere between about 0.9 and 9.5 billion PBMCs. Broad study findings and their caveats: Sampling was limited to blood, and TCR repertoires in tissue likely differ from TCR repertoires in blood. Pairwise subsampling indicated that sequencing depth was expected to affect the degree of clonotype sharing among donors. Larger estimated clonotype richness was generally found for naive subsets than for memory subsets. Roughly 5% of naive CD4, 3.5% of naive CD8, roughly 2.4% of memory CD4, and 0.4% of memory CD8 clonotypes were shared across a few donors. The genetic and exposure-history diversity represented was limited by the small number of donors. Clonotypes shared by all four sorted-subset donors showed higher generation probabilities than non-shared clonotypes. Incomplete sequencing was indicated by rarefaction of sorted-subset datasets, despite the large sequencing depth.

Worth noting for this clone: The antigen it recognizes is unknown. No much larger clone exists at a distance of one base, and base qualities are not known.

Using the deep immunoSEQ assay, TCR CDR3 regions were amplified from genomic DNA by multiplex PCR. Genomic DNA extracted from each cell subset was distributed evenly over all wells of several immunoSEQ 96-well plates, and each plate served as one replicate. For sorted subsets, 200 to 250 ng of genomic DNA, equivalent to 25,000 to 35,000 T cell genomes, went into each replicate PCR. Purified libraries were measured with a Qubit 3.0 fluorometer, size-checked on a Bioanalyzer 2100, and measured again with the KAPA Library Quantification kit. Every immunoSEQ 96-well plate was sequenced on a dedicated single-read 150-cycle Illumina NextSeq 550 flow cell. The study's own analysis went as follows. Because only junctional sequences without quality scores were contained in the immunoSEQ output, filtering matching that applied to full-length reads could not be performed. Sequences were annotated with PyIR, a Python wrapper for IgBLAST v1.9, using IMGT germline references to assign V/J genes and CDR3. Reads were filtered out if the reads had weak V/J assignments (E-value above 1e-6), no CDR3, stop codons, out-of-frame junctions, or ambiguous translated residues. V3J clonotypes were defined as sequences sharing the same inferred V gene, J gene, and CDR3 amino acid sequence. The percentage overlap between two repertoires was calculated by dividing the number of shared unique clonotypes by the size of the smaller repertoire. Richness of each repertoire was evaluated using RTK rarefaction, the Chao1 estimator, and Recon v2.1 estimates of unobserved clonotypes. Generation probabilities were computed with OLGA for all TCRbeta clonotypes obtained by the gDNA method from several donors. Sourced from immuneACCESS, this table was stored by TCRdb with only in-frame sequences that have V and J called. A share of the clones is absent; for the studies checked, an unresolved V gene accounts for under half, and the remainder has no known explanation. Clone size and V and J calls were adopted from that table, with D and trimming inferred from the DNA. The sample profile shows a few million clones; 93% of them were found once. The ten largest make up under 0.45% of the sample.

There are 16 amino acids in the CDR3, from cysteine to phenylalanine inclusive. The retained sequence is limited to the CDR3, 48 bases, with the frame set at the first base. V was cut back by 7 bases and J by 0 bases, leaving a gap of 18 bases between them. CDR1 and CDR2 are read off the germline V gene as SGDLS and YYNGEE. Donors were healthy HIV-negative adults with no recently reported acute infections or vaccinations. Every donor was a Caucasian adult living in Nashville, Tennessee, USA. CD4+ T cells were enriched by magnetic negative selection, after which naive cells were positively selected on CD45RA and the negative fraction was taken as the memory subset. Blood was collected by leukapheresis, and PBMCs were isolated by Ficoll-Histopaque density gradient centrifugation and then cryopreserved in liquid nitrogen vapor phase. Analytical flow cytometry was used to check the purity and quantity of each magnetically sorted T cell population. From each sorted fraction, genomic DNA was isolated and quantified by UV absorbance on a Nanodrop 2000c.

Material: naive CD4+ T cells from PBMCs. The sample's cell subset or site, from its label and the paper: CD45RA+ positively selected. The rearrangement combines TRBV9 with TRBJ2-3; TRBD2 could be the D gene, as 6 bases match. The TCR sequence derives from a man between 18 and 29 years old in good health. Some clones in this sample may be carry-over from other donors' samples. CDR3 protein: CASPAAGRPSTDTQYF. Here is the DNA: TGTGCCAGCCCTGCGGCGGGACGTCCTAGCACAGATACGCAGTATTTT.